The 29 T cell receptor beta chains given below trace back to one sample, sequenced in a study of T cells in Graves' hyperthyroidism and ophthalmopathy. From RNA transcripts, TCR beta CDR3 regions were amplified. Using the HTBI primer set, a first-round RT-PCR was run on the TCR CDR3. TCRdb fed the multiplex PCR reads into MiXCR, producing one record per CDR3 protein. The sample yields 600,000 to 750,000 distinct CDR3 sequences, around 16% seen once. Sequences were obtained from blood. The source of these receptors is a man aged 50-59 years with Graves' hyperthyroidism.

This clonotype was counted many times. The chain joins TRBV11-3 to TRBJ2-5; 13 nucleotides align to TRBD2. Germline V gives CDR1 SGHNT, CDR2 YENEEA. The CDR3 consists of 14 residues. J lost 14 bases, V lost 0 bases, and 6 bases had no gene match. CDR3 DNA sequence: TGTGCCAGCAGCTTAGAGGGGACTAGCGGGAAGATTTACTTC. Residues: CASSLEGTSGKIYF.

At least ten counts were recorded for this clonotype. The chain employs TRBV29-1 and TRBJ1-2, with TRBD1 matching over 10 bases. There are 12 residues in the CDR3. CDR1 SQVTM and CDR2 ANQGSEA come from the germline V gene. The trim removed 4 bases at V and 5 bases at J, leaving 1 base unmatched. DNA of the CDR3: TGCAGCGTTGGGACAGGGGGATATGGCTACACCTTC. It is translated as CSVGTGGYGYTF.

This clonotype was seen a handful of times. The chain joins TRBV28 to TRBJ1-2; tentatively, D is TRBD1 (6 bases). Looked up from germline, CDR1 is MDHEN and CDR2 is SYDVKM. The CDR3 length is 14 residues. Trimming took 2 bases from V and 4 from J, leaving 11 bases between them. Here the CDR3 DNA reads TGTGCCAGCAGTTTAACAGGGCTGGGCTATGGCTACACCTTC. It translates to CASSLTGLGYGYTF.

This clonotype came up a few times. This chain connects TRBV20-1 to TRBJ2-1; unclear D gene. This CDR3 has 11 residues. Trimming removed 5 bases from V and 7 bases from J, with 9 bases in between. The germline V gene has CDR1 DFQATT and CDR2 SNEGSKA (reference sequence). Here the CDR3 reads CSAVTRNEQFF. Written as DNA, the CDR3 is TGCAGTGCTGTGACCCGGAATGAGCAGTTCTTC.

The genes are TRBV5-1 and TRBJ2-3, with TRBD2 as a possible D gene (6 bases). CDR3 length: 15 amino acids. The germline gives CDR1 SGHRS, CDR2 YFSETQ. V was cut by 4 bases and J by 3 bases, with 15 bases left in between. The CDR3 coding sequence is TGCGCCAGCAGCCTGGGACTCACCGGGACAGATACGCAGTATTTT. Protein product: CASSLGLTGTDTQYF.

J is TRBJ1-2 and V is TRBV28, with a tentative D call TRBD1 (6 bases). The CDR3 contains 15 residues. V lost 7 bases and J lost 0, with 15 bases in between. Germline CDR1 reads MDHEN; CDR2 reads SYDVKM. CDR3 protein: CASTTGQSPNYGYTF. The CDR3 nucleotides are TGTGCCAGCACCACCGGACAGTCGCCTAACTATGGCTACACCTTC.

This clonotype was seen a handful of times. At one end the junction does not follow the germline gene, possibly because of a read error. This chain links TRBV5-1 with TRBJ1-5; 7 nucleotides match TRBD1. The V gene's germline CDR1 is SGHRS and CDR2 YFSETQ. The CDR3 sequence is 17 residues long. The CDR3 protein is CASSLGTGDSSKQPQHF. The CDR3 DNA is TGCGCCAGCAGCTTAGGTACAGGGGACTCAAGCAAGCAGCCCCAGCATTTT.

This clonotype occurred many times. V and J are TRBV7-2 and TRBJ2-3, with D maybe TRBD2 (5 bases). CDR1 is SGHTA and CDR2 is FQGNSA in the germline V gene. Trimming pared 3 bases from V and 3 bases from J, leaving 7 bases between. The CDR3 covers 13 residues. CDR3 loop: CASSFRRTDTQYF. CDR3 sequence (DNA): TGTGCCAGCAGCTTTCGGAGGACAGATACGCAGTATTTT. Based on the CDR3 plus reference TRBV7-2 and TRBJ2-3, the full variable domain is GAGVSQSPSNKVTEKGKDVELRCDPISGHTALYWYRQSLGQGLEFLIYFQGNSAPDKSGLPSDRFSAERTGGSVSTLTIQRTQQEDSAVYLCASSFRRTDTQYFGPGTRLTVL.

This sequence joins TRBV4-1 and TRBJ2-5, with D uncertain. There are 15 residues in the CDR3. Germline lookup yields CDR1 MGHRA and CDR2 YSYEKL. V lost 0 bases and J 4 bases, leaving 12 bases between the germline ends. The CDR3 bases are TGCGCCAGCAGCCAAGAGGCCAGGCGCGGAGAGACCCAGTACTTC. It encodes CASSQEARRGETQYF.

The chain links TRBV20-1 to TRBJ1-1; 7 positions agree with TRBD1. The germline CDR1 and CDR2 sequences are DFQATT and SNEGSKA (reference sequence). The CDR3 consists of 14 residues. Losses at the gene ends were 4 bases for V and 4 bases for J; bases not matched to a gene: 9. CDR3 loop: CSATRQGRGTEAFF. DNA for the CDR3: TGCAGTGCTACGCGACAGGGAAGGGGCACTGAAGCTTTCTTT.

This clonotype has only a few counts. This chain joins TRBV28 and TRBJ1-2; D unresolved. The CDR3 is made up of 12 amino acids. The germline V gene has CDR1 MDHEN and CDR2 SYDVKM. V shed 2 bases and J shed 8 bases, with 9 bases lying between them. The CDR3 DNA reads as TGTGCCAGCAGTTTAACTCGGGAGGGCTACACCTTC. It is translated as CASSLTREGYTF.

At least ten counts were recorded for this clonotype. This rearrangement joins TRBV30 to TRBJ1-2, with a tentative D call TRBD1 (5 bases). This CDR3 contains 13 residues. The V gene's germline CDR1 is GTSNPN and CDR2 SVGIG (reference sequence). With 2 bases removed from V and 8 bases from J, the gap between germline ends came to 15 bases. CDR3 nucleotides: TGTGCCTGGAGTTTGGGACCTGGAGGCGGCTACACCTTC. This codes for CAWSLGPGGGYTF.

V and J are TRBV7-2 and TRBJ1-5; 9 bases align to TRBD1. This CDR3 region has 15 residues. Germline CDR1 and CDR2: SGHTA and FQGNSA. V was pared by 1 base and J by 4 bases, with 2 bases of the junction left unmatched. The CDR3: CASSLDGQGNQPQHF. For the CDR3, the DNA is TGTGCCAGCAGCTTAGACGGACAGGGGAATCAGCCCCAGCATTTT.

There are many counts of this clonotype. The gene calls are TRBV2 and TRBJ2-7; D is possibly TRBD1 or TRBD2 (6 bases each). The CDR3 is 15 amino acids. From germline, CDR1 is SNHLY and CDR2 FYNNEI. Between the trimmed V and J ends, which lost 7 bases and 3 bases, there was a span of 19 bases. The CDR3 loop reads CASTRGGGGNYEQYF. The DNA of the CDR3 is TGTGCCAGCACAAGGGGAGGAGGGGGTAACTACGAGCAGTACTTC.

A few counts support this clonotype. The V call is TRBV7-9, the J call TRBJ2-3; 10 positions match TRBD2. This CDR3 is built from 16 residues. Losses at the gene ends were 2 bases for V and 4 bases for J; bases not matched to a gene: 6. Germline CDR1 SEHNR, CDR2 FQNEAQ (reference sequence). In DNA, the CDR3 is TGTGCCAGCAGCTTAAAGAGCGGGAGGGCCCCAGATACGCAGTATTTT. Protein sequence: CASSLKSGRAPDTQYF.

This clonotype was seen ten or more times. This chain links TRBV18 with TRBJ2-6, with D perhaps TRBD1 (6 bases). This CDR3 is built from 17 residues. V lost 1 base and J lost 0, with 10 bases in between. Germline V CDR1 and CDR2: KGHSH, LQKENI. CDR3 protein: CASSPLTGISGANVLTF. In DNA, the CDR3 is TGTGCCAGCTCACCACTAACAGGGATCTCTGGGGCCAACGTCCTGACTTTC.

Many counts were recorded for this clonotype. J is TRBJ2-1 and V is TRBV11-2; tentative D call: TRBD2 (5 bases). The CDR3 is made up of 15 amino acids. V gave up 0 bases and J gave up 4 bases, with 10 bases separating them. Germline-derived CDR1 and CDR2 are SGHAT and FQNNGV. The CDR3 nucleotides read TGTGCCAGCAGCTTAGATACGTGGACTTACAATGAGCAGTTCTTC. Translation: CASSLDTWTYNEQFF.

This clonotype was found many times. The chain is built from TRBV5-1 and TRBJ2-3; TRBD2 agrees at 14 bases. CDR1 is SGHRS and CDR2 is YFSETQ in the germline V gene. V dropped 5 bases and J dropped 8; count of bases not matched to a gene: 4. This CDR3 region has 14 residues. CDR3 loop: CASSPGLAGGTQYF. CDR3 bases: TGCGCCAGCAGTCCCGGACTAGCGGGAGGTACGCAGTATTTT.

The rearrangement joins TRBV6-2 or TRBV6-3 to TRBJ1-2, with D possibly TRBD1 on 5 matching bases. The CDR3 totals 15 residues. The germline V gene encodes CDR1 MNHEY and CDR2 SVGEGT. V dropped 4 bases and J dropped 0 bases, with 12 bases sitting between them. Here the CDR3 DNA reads TGTGCCAGCAGTTTAGGGGCCAACCCTAACTATGGCTACACCTTC. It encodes CASSLGANPNYGYTF.

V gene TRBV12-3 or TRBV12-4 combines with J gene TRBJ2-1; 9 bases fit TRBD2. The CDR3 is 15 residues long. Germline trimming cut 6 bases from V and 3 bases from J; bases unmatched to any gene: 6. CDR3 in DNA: TGTGCCAGCAGGCCCCCTAGCGGGGTCTACAATGAGCAGTTCTTC. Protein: CASRPPSGVYNEQFF.

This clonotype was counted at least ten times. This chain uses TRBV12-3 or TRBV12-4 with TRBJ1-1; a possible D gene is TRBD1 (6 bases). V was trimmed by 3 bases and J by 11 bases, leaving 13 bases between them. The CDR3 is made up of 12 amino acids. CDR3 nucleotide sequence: TGTGCCAGCAGTTTGACCAGGGGCAAGGCTTTCTTT. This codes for CASSLTRGKAFF.

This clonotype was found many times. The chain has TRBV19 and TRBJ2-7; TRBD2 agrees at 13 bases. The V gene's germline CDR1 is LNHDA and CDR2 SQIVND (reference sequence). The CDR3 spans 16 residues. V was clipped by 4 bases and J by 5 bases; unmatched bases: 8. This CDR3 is CASSTLGLAGVDEQYF. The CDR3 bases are TGTGCCAGTAGTACTCTTGGACTAGCGGGAGTTGACGAGCAGTACTTC.

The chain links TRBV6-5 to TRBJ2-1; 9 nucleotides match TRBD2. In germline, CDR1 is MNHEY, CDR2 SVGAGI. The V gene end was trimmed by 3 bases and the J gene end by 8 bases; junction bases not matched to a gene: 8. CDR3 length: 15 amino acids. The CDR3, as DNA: TGTGCCAGCAGTTATGTAGCGGGAGTGCGGGATGAGCAGTTCTTC. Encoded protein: CASSYVAGVRDEQFF.

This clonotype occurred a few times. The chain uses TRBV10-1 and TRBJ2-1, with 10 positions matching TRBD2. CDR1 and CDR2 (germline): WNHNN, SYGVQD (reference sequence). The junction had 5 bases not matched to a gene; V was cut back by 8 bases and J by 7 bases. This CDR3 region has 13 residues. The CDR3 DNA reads TGCGCCAGCCGGCCAGCGGGAGGGAATGAGCAGTTCTTC. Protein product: CASRPAGGNEQFF.

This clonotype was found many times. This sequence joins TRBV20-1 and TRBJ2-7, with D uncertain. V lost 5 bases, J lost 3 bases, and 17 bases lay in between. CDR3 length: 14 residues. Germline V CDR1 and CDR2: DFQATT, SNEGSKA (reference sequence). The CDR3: CSAPRAGDRYEQYF. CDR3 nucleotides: TGCAGTGCTCCTCGAGCAGGAGATCGCTACGAGCAGTACTTC.

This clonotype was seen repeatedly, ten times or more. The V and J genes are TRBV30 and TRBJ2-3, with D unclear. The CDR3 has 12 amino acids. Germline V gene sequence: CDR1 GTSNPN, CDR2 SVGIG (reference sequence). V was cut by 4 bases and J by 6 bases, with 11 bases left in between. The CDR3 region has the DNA TGTGCCTGGACCGCCTCACAGGATACGCAGTATTTT. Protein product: CAWTASQDTQYF.

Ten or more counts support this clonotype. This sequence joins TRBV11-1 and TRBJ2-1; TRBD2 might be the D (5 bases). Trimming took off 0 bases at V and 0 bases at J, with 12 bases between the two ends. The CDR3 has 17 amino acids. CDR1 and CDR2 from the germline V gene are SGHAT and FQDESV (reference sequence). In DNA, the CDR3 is TGTGCCAGCAGCTTAGCGGGTAGCGATAGCTCCTACAATGAGCAGTTCTTC. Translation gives CASSLAGSDSSYNEQFF.

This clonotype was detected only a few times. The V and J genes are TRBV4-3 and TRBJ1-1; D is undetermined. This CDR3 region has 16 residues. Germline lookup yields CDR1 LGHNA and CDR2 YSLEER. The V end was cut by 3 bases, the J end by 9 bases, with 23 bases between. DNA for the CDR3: TGCGCCAGCAGCCACGGAGTAGAGACTGACACACCTAAAGCTTTCTTT. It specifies CASSHGVETDTPKAFF.

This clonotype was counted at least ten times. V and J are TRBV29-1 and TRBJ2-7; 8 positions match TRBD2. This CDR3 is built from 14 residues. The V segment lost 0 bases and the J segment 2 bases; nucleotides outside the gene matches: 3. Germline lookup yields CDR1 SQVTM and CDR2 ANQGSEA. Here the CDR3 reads CSVEEGSGAYEQYF. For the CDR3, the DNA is TGCAGCGTTGAAGAGGGTAGCGGGGCCTACGAGCAGTACTTC.